This T cell receptor (beta chain) came from a study of T-cell reconstitution after alpha-beta-depleted transplantation in children. The table lists this clonotype with many counts. Germline-derived CDR1 and CDR2 are DFQATT and SNEGSKA (reference sequence). The CDR3 is 14 amino acids. The trim removed 5 bases at V and 2 bases at J, leaving 6 bases unmatched. TCRbeta library preparation incorporated unique molecular identifiers. TCRdb called the PCR reads again in MiXCR, with one record for every CDR3 protein. The top ten hold under 1.2% of the sample, which has around 680,000 distinct CDR3 sequences, roughly 17% seen once.

The material was PBMCs from the stem cell graft donor, obtained from the stem cell graft. The sequence came from a human donor who donated a stem cell graft to a child with acute myeloid leukemia. This chain links TRBV20-1 with TRBJ2-7; TRBD2 agrees at 10 bases. The CDR3 loop reads CSALGTSETYEQYF. The CDR3 DNA reads TGCAGTGCTCTAGGGACTAGCGAAACCTACGAGCAGTACTTC.